This T cell receptor (beta chain) was obtained from a study of T-cell reconstitution after alpha-beta-depleted transplantation in children. Trimming took 6 bases from V and 7 from J; bases not matched to a gene: 9. This CDR3 has 14 amino acids. The TCRbeta library incorporated unique molecular identifiers. TCRdb called the PCR reads again in MiXCR, with one record for every CDR3 protein. The top ten hold roughly 14% of the sample, which has 600,000 or so distinct CDR3 sequences, around 23% seen once. With regard to this clonotype: The target antigen is unknown.

Study-wide results and caveats: Diversity and T-cell counts at one year after transplant derived mostly from new T cells. Several hundred expanded graft clones reportedly were the source of alpha-beta T cells about two months after transplant. Surviving recipient T cells and thymic progenitors produced the high day-60 TCRbeta diversity seen in some patients.

This TCR was sampled from a boy under three years old who had a stem cell transplant for acute myeloid leukemia, so the T cells may come from the graft donor. The V and J genes are TRBV12-3 or TRBV12-4 and TRBJ2-1, with TRBD1 matching 7 bases. Specimen: PBMCs, mostly from graft donor cells, collected 360 days after TCRalphabeta/CD19-depleted stem cell transplant. DNA of the CDR3: TGTGCCAGCAGAACCCCCGGGACAGATAATGAGCAGTTCTTC. Translation: CASRTPGTDNEQFF.